The sequence of this T cell receptor (beta chain) was determined in a study of cytomegalovirus exposure and HLA in healthy donors. V was pared by 1 base and J by 0 bases, with 32 bases between. Germline CDR1 and CDR2: SGHRS and YFSETQ. The CDR3 runs to 23 residues. Profiled with immunoSEQ multiplex PCR; TCRdb holds only in-frame clones, not every one. The sample holds 150,000 to 200,000 clones, around 88% seen once. This rearrangement joins TRBV5-1 to TRBJ1-3, with unresolved D. The TCR comes from a woman in her late teens or twenties in good health and CMV-seronegative. Sequencing was performed on PBMCs. The CDR3 region is CASSLPGPPVSERNKDSGNTIYF. As DNA, the CDR3 is TGCGCCAGCAGCTTGCCCGGCCCCCCCGTTAGCGAGAGAAACAAGGACTCTGGAAACACCATATATTTT.